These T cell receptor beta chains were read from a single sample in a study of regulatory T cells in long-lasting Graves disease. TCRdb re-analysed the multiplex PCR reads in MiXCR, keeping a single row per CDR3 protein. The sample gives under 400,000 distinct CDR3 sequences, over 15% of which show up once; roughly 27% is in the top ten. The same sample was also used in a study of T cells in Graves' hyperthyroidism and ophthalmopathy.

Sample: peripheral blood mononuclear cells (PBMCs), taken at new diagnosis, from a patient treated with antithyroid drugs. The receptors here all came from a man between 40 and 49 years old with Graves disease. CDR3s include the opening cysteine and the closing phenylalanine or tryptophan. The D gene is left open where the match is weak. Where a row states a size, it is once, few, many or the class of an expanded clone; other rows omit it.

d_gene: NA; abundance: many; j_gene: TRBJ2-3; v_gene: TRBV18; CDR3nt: TGTGCCAGCTCACCCCGAGTGGCTGGAGATACGCAGTATTTT; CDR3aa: CASSPRVAGDTQYF
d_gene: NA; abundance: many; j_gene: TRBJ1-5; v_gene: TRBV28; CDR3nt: TGTGCCAGCAGTTTGCAATCTAATAGCAATCAGCCCCAGCATTTT; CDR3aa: CASSLQSNSNQPQHF
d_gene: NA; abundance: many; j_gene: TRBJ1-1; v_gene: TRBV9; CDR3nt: TGTGCCAGCAGCGAGGCAGTGAACACTGAAGCTTTCTTT; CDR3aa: CASSEAVNTEAFF
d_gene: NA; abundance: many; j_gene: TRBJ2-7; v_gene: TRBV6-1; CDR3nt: TGTGCCAGCAGCCAAGGCGGGACACGGAGCTTGGAGCAGTACTTC; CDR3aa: CASSQGGTRSLEQYF
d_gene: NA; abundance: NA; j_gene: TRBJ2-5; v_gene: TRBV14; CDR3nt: TGTGCCAGCAGCCCCGAACTAGTAGCCAGCGAGACCCAGTACTTC; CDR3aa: CASSPELVASETQYF
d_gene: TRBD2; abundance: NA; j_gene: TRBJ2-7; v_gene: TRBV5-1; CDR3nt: TGCGCCAGCAGTTTTGGGACTAGCGGGGAGGCCGAGCAGTACTTC; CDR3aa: CASSFGTSGEAEQYF
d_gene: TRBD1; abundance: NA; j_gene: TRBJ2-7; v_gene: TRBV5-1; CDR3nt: TGCGCCAGCAGCTTGGCCCCGGGACAGGGGAACTACGAGCAGTACTTC; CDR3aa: CASSLAPGQGNYEQYF
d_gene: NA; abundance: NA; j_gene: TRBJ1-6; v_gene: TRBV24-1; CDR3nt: TGTGCCACCAGTGATCCGGACGGTGGATATAATTCACCCCCCCACTTT; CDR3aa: CATSDPDGGYNSPPHF
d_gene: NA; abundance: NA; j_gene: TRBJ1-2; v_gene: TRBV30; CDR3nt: TGTGCATGCAACCCGAATTATGGCTACACCTTC; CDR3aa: CACNPNYGYTF
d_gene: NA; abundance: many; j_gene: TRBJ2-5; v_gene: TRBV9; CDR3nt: TGTGCCAGCAGCGTAGCCTCCGGGTCCGCCGGTACGGAGACCCAGTACTTC; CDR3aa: CASSVASGSAGTETQYF
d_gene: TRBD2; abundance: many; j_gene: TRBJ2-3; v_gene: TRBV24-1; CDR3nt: TGTGCCACCAGTGAAGGGACTACTAGCACAGATACGCAGTATTTT; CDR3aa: CATSEGTTSTDTQYF
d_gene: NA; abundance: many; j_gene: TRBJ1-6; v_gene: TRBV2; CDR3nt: TGTGCCAGCAATCGGGAGGGAGATTCACCCCTCCACTTT; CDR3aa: CASNREGDSPLHF
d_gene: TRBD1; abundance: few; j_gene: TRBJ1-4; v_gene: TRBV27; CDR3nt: TGTGCCAGCAGGCCCACAGGGGTTAGGGAAAAACTGTTTTTT; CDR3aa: CASRPTGVREKLFF
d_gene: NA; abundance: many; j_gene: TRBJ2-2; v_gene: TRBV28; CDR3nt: TGTGCCAGCAGTTTTGCTAGCTTTGGCACCGGGGAGCTGTTTTTT; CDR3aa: CASSFASFGTGELFF
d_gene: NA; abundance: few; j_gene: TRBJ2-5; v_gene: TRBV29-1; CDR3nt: TGCAGCGTGGTCGGCGGATTGCGGGGTGGGACCCAGTACTTC; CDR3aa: CSVVGGLRGGTQYF
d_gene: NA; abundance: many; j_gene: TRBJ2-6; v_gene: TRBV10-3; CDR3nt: TGTGCCATCGCTCCGGGACCCTCTGGGGCCAACGTCCTGACTTTC; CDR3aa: CAIAPGPSGANVLTF
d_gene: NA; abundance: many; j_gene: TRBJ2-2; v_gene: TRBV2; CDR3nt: TGTGCCAGCAGTGAAGATGGGGGGAACACCGGGGAGCTGTTTTTT; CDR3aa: CASSEDGGNTGELFF
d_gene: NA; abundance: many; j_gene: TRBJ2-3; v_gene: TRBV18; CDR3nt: TGTGCCAGCTCACCTGAAGACAGGAGCACAGATACGCAGTATTTT; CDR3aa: CASSPEDRSTDTQYF
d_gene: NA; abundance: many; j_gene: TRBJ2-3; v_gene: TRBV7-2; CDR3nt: TGTGCCAGCAGCTTCGGGACAAGCACAGATACGCAGTATTTT; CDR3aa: CASSFGTSTDTQYF
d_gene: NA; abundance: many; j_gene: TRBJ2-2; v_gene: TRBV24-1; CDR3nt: TGTGCCACCAGCGCCGGCTGGGGCGGATCGAACACCGGGGAGCTGTTTTTT; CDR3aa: CATSAGWGGSNTGELFF
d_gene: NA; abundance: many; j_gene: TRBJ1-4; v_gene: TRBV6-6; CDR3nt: TGTGCCAGCAGTTACTCGGGGGAAAAACTGTTTTTT; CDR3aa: CASSYSGEKLFF
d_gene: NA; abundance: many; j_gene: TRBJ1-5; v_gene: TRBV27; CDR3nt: TGTGCCAGCAGTTCGGCGGGGGCGGGCAATCAGCCCCAGCATTTT; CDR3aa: CASSSAGAGNQPQHF
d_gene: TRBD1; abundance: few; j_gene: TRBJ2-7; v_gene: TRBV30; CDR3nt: TGTGCCTGGAGTCCCGGACAGGGGATCAACTACGAGCAGTACTTC; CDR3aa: CAWSPGQGINYEQYF
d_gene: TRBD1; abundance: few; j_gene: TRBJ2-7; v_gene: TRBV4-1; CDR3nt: TGCGCCAGCAGCCCCTATGGGACAGGGAGCTCCTACGAGCAGTACTTC; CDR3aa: CASSPYGTGSSYEQYF
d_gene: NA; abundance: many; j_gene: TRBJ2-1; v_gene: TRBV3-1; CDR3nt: TGTGCCAGCAGCCAAAGAGCGACCAATGAGCAGTTCTTC; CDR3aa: CASSQRATNEQFF
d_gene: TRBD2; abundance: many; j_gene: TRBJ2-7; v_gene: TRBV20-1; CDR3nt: TGCAGTGCTTCGGCCGGGACTAGCGGCTCCTACGAGCAGTACTTC; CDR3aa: CSASAGTSGSYEQYF
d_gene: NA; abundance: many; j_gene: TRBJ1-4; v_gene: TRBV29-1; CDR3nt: TGCAGCGTTGAAGTGCCAACTAATGAAAAACTGTTTTTT; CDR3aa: CSVEVPTNEKLFF
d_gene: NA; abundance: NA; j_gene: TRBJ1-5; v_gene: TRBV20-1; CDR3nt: TGCAGTGCTAGAGACAGAAGGGGAGGTCAGCCCCAGCATTTT; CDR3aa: CSARDRRGGQPQHF
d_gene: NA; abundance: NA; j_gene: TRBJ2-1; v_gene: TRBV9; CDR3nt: TGTGCCAGCAGCGTAGTTGGAGCGGCTACCTACAATGAGCAGTTCTTC; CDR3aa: CASSVVGAATYNEQFF
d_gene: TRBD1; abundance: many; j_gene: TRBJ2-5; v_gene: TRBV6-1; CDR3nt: TGTGCCAGCAGTGTCACCTACAGGGGTGAGACCCAGTACTTC; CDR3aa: CASSVTYRGETQYF
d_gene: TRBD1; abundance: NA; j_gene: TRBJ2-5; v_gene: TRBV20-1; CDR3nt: TGCAGTGCCCAGGACAGGGTCGGACAAGAGACCCAGTACTTC; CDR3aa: CSAQDRVGQETQYF
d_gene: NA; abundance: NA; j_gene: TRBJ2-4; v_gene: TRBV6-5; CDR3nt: TGTGCCAGCAGTTACCCGCCCGACGGAAACATTCAGTACTTC; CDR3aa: CASSYPPDGNIQYF
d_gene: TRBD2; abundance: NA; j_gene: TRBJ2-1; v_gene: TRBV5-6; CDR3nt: TGTGCCAGCAGCTTCGGGACTAGCGGACCTTACAATGAGCAGTTCTTC; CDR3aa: CASSFGTSGPYNEQFF
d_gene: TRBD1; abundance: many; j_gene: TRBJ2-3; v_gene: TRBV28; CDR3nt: TGTGCCAGCAGTTTGGGGCAGGGGGCGCAGGGTACGCAGTATTTT; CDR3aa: CASSLGQGAQGTQYF
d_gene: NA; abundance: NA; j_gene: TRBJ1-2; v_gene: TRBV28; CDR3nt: TGTGCCAGCAGTTTATATCGTGGATATGGCTACACCTTC; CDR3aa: CASSLYRGYGYTF
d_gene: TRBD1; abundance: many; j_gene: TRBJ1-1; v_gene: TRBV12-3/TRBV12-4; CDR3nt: TGTGCCAGCCGGACAGGGAGGGGTCGGATGAACACTGAAGCTTTCTTT; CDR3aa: CASRTGRGRMNTEAFF
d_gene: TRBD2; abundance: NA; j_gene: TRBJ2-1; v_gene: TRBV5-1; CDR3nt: TGCGCCAGCAGCGCCGGGACTAGCGGGGGGGCGGGTGGTGAGCAGTTCTTC; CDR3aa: CASSAGTSGGAGGEQFF
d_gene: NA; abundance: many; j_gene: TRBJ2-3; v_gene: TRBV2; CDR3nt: TGTGCCAGCCCAAGCGATACTAGCACAGATACGCAGTATTTT; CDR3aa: CASPSDTSTDTQYF